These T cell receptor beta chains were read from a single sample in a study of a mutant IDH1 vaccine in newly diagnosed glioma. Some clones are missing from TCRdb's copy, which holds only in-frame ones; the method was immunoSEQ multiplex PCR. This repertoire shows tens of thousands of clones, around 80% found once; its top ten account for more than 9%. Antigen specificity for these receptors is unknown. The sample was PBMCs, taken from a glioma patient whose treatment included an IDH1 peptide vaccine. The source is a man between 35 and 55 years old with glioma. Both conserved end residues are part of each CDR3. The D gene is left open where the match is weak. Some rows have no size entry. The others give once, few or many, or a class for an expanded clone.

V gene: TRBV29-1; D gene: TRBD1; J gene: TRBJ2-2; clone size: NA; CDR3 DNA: TGCAGCGTTCGTGGACAGGGGGCTCTCCGGGAGCTGTTTTTT; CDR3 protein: CSVRGQGALRELFF
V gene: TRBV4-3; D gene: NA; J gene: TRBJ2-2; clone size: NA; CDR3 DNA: TGCGCCAGCAGCCAAGCTCAGGTTCGGGACTTAACATACGCGAACACCGGGGAGCTGTTTTTT; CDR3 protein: CASSQAQVRDLTYANTGELFF
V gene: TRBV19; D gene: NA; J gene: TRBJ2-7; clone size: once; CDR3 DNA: TGTGCCAGTAGTCCCCGGGACCGTGACTACGAGCAGTACTTC; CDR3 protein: CASSPRDRDYEQYF
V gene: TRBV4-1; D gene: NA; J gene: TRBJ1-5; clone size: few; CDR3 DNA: TGCGCCAGCAGCCAAGAGGGGTCAGGAAGCAATCAGCCCCAGCATTTT; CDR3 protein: CASSQEGSGSNQPQHF
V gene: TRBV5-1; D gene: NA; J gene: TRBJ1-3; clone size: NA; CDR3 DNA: TGCGCCAGCAGGTCGGGCGCGTCTGGAAACACCATATATTTT; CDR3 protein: CASRSGASGNTIYF
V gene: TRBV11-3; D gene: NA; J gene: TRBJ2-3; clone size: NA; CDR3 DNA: TGTGCCAGCAGCTTTGAGGCGGGACCCACAGATACGCAGTATTTT; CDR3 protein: CASSFEAGPTDTQYF
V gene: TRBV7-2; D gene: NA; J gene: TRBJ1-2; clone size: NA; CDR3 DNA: TGTGCCAGCAGCGAGGGCTCACCCTCTGGCTATGGCTACACCTTC; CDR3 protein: CASSEGSPSGYGYTF
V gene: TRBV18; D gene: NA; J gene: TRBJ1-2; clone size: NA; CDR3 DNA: TGTGCCAGCTCACCCGACACCTATGGCTACACCTTC; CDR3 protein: CASSPDTYGYTF
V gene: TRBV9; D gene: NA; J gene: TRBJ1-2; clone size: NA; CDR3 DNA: TGTGCCAGCAGCGTAGTAGGTTATGGCTACACCTTC; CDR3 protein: CASSVVGYGYTF
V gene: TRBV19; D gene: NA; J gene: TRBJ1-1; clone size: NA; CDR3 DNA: TGTGCCAGTCAAAGGACAACGAACACTGAAGCTTTCTTT; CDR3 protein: CASQRTTNTEAFF
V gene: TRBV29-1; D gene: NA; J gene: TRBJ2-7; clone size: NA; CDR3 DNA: TGCAGCGTTGAGATCGGGGGTAACGAGCAGTACTTC; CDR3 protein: CSVEIGGNEQYF
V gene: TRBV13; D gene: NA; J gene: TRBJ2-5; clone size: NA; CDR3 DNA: TGTGCCAGCAGCTTACACAACGGAGAGACCCAGTACTTC; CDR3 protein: CASSLHNGETQYF
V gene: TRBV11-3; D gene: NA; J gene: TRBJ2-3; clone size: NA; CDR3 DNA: TGTGCCAGCAGCTTAGTCCCGACCATGCAAGATACGCAGTATTTT; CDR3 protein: CASSLVPTMQDTQYF
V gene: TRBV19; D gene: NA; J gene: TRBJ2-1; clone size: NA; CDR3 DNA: TGTGCCAGTAGTATGGGTCGGCAGGGGGGGAATGAGCAGTTCTTC; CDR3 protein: CASSMGRQGGNEQFF
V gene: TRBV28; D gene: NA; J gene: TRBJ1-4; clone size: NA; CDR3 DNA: TGTGCCAGCACCCCGGGGGGTTCCTACTATGAAAAACTGTTTTTT; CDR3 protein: CASTPGGSYYEKLFF
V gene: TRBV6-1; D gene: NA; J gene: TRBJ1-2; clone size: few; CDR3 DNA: TGTGCCAGCAGTGAAGCGCTCGGGGGCGCGGGCTATGGCTACACCTTC; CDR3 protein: CASSEALGGAGYGYTF
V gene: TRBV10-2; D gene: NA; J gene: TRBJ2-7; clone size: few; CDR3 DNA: TGCGCCAGCAGTTCCGGGGCCCGGCTCGAGCAGTACTTC; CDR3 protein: CASSSGARLEQYF
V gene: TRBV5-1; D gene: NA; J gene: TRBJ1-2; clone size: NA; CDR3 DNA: TGCGCCAGCAGCTTGGAGGACAAGACTAACTATGGCTACACCTTC; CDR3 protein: CASSLEDKTNYGYTF
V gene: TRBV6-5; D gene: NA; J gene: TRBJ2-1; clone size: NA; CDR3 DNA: TGTGCCAGCAGTTACGGGGTGAACAATGAGCAGTTCTTC; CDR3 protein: CASSYGVNNEQFF
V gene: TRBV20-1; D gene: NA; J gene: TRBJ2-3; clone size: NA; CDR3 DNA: TGCAGTGCTCGACCACAAGATACGCAGTATTTT; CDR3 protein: CSARPQDTQYF
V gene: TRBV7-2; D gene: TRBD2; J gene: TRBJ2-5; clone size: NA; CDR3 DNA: TGTGCCAGCAGCTCCCTGAGCGGGAGTGGAGAGACCCAGTACTTC; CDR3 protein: CASSSLSGSGETQYF
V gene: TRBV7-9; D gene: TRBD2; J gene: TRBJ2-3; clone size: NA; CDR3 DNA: TGTGCCAGCAGCTTGGGGACTAGCGGGTTCACAGATACGCAGTATTTT; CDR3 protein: CASSLGTSGFTDTQYF
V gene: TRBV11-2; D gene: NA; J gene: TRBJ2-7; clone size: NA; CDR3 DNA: TGTGCCAGCAGCTTGGCCGGCGGGGATCGTTACGAGCAGTACTTC; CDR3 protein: CASSLAGGDRYEQYF
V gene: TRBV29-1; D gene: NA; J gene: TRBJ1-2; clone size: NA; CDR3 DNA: TGCAGCGTTGAAGAAGGGGCCAGGTATGGCTACACCTTC; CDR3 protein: CSVEEGARYGYTF
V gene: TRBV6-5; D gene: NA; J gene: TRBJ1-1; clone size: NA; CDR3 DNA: TGTGCCAGCAGCTCAGACAGCGCGGGCAGGAGAGCTTTCTTT; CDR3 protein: CASSSDSAGRRAFF
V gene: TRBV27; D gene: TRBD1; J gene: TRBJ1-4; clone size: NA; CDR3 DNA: TGTGCCAGCAGTTTAGAGACAGGGGATGAAAAACTGTTTTTT; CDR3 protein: CASSLETGDEKLFF
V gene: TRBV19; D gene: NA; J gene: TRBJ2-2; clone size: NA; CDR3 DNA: TGTGCCAGTACTAAATCGACGAACGGACGTTATCGGGAGCTGTTTTTT; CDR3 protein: CASTKSTNGRYRELFF
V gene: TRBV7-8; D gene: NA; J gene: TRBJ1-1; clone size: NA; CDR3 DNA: TGTGCCAGCAGCTTAGGTGGGCGGGGGCGCCGGACTGAAGCTTTCTTT; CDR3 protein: CASSLGGRGRRTEAFF
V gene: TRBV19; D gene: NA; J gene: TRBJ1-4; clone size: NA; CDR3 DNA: TGTGCCACCCTTGGAAGGGGGTCAGTTAATGAAAAACTGTTTTTT; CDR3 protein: CATLGRGSVNEKLFF
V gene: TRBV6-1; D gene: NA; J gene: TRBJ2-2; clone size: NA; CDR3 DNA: TGTGCCAGCAGAGATTTGAGACCAGACACCGGGGAGCTGTTTTTT; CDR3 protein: CASRDLRPDTGELFF
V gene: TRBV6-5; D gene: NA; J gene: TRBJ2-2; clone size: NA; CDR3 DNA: TGTGCCAGCAGTTATCGGGCGGCCGGGGAGCTGTTTTTT; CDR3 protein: CASSYRAAGELFF